This T cell receptor (beta chain) was captured in a study of monozygotic twins with inflammatory bowel disease. cDNA for TCRalpha and TCRbeta was amplified by nested PCRs of 15 to 20 then 9 cycles. TCRdb reprocessed the 5' RACE reads, keeping one entry per CDR3 protein, no DNA. This sample's clone table lists 350,000 to 500,000 distinct CDR3 sequences. Staff drew a roughly 2.5 ml blood sample from each donor. Study-level results: Concordant and discordant twins showed no difference in repertoire similarity, possibly from limited power.

Comments on this clonotype: The antigen is unknown.

The CDR3 length is 14 residues. Germline CDR1 is MNHNS and CDR2 is SASEGT. The genes are TRBV6-1 and TRBJ2-7. This clonotype was obtained from a human donor with ulcerative colitis or Crohn's disease, or a healthy co-twin of an affected twin (not recorded which). The source material was blood. CDR3 amino acids: CASSEERSSYEQYF.